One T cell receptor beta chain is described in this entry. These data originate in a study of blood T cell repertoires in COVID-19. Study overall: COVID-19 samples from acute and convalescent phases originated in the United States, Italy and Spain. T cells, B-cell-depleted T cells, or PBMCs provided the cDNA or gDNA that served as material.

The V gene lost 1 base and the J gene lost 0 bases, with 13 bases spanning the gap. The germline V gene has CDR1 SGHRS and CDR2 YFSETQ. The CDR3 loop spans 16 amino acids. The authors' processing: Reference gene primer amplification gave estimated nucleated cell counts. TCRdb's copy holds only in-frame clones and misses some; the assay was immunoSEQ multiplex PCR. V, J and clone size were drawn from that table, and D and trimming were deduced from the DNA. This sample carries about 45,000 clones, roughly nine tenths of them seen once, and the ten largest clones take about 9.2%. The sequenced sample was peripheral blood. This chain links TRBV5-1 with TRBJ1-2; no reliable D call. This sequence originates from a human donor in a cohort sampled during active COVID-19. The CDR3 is CASSLTGLDTNYGYTF. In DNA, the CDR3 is TGCGCCAGCAGCTTGACGGGTCTAGATACTAACTATGGCTACACCTTC.